These 10 T cell receptor beta chains came from one sample sequenced in a study of OX40 agonist ivuxolimab in advanced cancers. The method was immunoSEQ multiplex PCR; TCRdb's version includes in-frame clones alone and lacks a portion of them. Here the sample spans about 71,000 clones, roughly 94% being singletons. The sequenced sample was CD4+ or CD8+ T cells sorted from blood, obtained in a trial of the OX40 agonist ivuxolimab. Source of these receptors: an adult with an advanced solid tumor such as melanoma, head and neck, liver or kidney cancer.

The chain combines TRBV9 with TRBJ1-3, with 8 bases identical to TRBD1. Germline CDR1 and CDR2: SGDLS and YYNGEE. Unmatched junction bases numbered 10, after V lost 1 base and J lost 4 bases. The CDR3 runs 17 residues. The CDR3, as DNA: TGTGCCAGCAGCGTACAAGGACAGGGAGGGCCAGGAAACACCATATATTTT. Translation gives CASSVQGQGGPGNTIYF.

The gene calls are TRBV27 and TRBJ2-2; D is undetermined. V lost 3 bases to trimming and J lost 4 bases, with 6 bases between them. The CDR3 loop spans 13 amino acids. Germline V gene sequence: CDR1 MNHEY, CDR2 SMNVEV (reference sequence). The CDR3 protein is CASSFGGTGELFF. Written as DNA, the CDR3 is TGTGCCAGCAGTTTCGGCGGCACCGGGGAGCTGTTTTTT.

The V call is TRBV12-5, the J call TRBJ1-3; D unclear. Per germline, CDR1 LGHNT and CDR2 FRNRAP. Trimming took 7 bases from V and 0 from J, leaving 22 bases between them. The CDR3 totals 18 residues. CDR3 region: CASDFPPRLTPSGNTIYF. DNA of the CDR3: TGTGCTAGTGACTTCCCTCCTAGACTGACACCCTCTGGAAACACCATATATTTT.

This rearrangement joins TRBV6-6 to TRBJ1-2; the D gene is possibly TRBD1 (5 bases). This CDR3 has 13 residues. V dropped 6 bases and J dropped 2 bases, with 10 bases sitting between them. CDR1 MNHNY and CDR2 SVGAGI come from the germline V gene (reference sequence). CDR3 amino acids: CASSARDNYGYTF. DNA of the CDR3: TGTGCCAGCAGCGCCCGGGACAACTATGGCTACACCTTC.

J is TRBJ2-7 and V is TRBV15, with unresolved D. Looked up from germline, CDR1 is LNHNV and CDR2 is YYDKDF (reference sequence). This CDR3 contains 14 residues. The V gene lost 1 base and the J gene lost 5 bases, with 12 bases spanning the gap. The CDR3 DNA sequence: TGTGCCACCAGCAGAGTGGGTAGTCCCCACGAGCAGTACTTC. It specifies CATSRVGSPHEQYF.

This chain connects TRBV12-5 to TRBJ2-7; D is unclear. Germline CDR1 and CDR2: LGHNT and FRNRAP. V was pared by 1 base and J by 2 bases, with 9 bases between. The CDR3 is 14 residues long. The CDR3 DNA sequence: TGTGCTAGTGGTTTGGCCGGTCCTACCTACGAGCAGTACTTC. It yields the protein CASGLAGPTYEQYF.

The chain links TRBV5-4 to TRBJ1-2; perhaps TRBD1 as D (6 bases). V gave up 2 bases and J gave up 4 bases, with 18 bases separating them. CDR1 and CDR2 (germline): SGHNT, YYREEE (reference sequence). This CDR3 region has 16 residues. CDR3 loop: CASSFTGRVISYGYTF. In nucleotides, the CDR3 is TGTGCCAGCAGCTTTACAGGGCGGGTGATTAGCTATGGCTACACCTTC.

V and J are TRBV5-6 and TRBJ1-4; D might be TRBD1 (6 bases). The CDR3 loop spans 16 amino acids. Per the germline V gene, CDR1 is SGHDT and CDR2 is YYEEEE. With 2 bases removed from V and 7 bases from J, the gap between germline ends came to 18 bases. The CDR3 sequence: CASSFGEGGWIEKLFF. The DNA of the CDR3 is TGTGCCAGCAGCTTTGGAGAAGGGGGATGGATTGAAAAACTGTTTTTT.

The V and J genes are TRBV30 and TRBJ1-6; D is unresolved. The V and J ends lost 3 bases and 7 bases respectively, with 16 bases between them. The germline CDR1 and CDR2 sequences are GTSNPN and SVGIG (reference sequence). This CDR3 region has 15 residues. The CDR3 region is CAWRRLLELNSPLHF. The CDR3, as DNA: TGTGCCTGGAGGAGACTTCTTGAGCTGAATTCACCCCTCCACTTT. Full variable domain (outside the CDR3, taken from reference TRBV30 and TRBJ1-6): SQTIHQWPATLVQPVGSPLSLECTVEGTSNPNLYWYRQAAGRGLQLLFYSVGIGQISSEVPQNLSASRPQDRQFILSSKKLLLSDSGFYLCAWRRLLELNSPLHFGNGTRLTVT.

A single count supports this clone. V and J are TRBV7-6 and TRBJ2-3; D is ambiguous. The CDR3 extends over 15 amino acids. Germline V lookup: CDR1 SGHVS, CDR2 FNYEAQ. The germline V and J ends were trimmed by 1 base and 6 bases, with 14 bases remaining between them. CDR3 DNA sequence: TGTGCCAGCAGCTTAGAAATCCAGGCGGCGGATACGCAGTATTTT. This translates into CASSLEIQAADTQYF.